The rows below give T cell receptor beta chains drawn from one sample of a study of cytomegalovirus exposure and HLA in healthy donors. Only in-frame clones appear in the TCRdb table, and some are missing; sequencing was by immunoSEQ multiplex PCR. The repertoire consists of about 170,000 clones, with roughly four fifths occurring once and the leading ten covering approximately 2.1%. The sample comprised PBMCs. The origin of the receptors is a woman in her 30s in good health and CMV-seropositive. CDR3s include the opening cysteine and the closing phenylalanine or tryptophan. The D gene is left open where the match is weak. Rows give clone size only sometimes, using once, few, many, or a class for an expanded clone.

D: TRBD1; size: few; J: TRBJ1-2; V: TRBV19; DNA: TGTGCCAGTAGTATGGTGGCAGGGGGTGGCTACACCTTC; CDR3: CASSMVAGGGYTF
D: TRBD2; size: medium-sized; J: TRBJ2-1; V: TRBV9; DNA: TGTGCCAGCAGCGGGACTAGCGGGGGGATCGAGGAGCAGTTCTTC; CDR3: CASSGTSGGIEEQFF
D: .; size: .; J: TRBJ1-1; V: TRBV18; DNA: TGTGCCAGCTCACCGGTCTTTGCCACTCTGAACACTGAAGCTTTCTTT; CDR3: CASSPVFATLNTEAFF
D: TRBD2; size: .; J: TRBJ2-1; V: TRBV30; DNA: TGTGCCGCCTCGGGGAGCGGGAGGAGTGGGAACAATGAGCAGTTCTTC; CDR3: CAASGSGRSGNNEQFF
D: .; size: .; J: TRBJ2-1; V: TRBV27; DNA: TGTGCCAGCAGTTCCGTGCGAAGCTCCTACAATGAGCAGTTCTTC; CDR3: CASSSVRSSYNEQFF
D: .; size: .; J: TRBJ1-1; V: TRBV23-1; DNA: TGCGCCAGCAGTCAAATCGCCGGGAGCACTGAAGCTTTCTTT; CDR3: CASSQIAGSTEAFF
D: .; size: once; J: TRBJ2-1; V: TRBV9; DNA: TGTGCCAGCAGCGTAGAGGGGTTAACAAGGTATGAGCAGTTCTTC; CDR3: CASSVEGLTRYEQFF
D: .; size: .; J: TRBJ1-3; V: TRBV12-5; DNA: TGTGCTAGTGGTTTGGGCGTTTCTGGAAACACCATATATTTT; CDR3: CASGLGVSGNTIYF
D: .; size: few; J: TRBJ1-4; V: TRBV7-6; DNA: TGTGCCAGCAGCGAGCGGTCAAATGAAAAACTGTTTTTT; CDR3: CASSERSNEKLFF
D: .; size: .; J: TRBJ1-2; V: TRBV11-2; DNA: TGTGCCAGCAGCTTAACGGGGATTTATGGCTACACCTTC; CDR3: CASSLTGIYGYTF
D: TRBD2; size: .; J: TRBJ2-7; V: TRBV7-9; DNA: TGTGCCAGCAGCTTAGGGACAGTAGCGGGAGGGAGTTCCTACGAGCAGTACTTC; CDR3: CASSLGTVAGGSSYEQYF